Listed here are 2 T cell receptor beta chains from one sample, sequenced in a study of T cell responses to AZD1222 COVID-19 vaccine. This table comes from immunoSEQ multiplex PCR, and its TCRdb copy is limited to in-frame clones, with some not included. The sample has about 69,000 clones, less than 85% seen once; the top ten hold approximately 25%. This sample comprised peripheral blood, obtained 28 days after the second AZD1222 dose. The receptors shown here come from an adult who received the AZD1222 COVID-19 vaccine.

The chain uses TRBV5-8 and TRBJ2-7; D gene unclear. Between the trimmed V and J ends, which lost 0 bases and 3 bases, there was a span of 10 bases. CDR1 is SGHTS and CDR2 is YDEGEE in the germline V gene. CDR3 length equals 14 residues. The CDR3, as DNA: TGTGCCAGCAGCTTGGACAGAGGCCACTACGAGCAGTACTTC. It codes for CASSLDRGHYEQYF.

The table lists this clone with a few counts. The V gene is TRBV19, the J gene TRBJ2-6, with D perhaps TRBD1 (6 bases). Trimming left V 3 bases short and J 4 bases short, with 13 bases between. Germline V gene sequence: CDR1 LNHDA, CDR2 SQIVND (reference sequence). This CDR3 is built from 16 residues. CDR3 DNA: TGTGCCAGTAGTATGTTCAGGGGTTCAGGGGCCAACGTCCTGACTTTC. Translating gives CASSMFRGSGANVLTF.